Sequencing of this T cell receptor beta chain was carried out in a study of PD-1 blockade in classical Hodgkin lymphoma. Time point noted: cycle 4 day 1 (C4D1), after 6 weeks of nivolumab. Relapse after autologous stem cell transplantation occurred in every patient, and brentuximab vedotin exposure varied. The method was immunoSEQ multiplex PCR; TCRdb's version includes in-frame clones alone and lacks a portion of them. The table shows some 93,000 clones, with more than 70% occurring only once. The source is a human donor with classical Hodgkin lymphoma. Material: peripheral blood mononuclear cells (PBMCs), obtained before the fourth cycle of nivolumab.

The CDR3 sequence is CASSLSGQSYEQYF. The CDR3 DNA is TGTGCCAGCAGCTTATCGGGACAGTCCTACGAGCAGTACTTC. The chain couples TRBV7-3 to TRBJ2-7; 7 positions agree with TRBD1. After removal of 2 bases from V and 1 base from J, the junction contained 2 bases not matched to a gene. Germline V gene sequence: CDR1 SGHTA, CDR2 FQGTGA. CDR3 length equals 14 residues.